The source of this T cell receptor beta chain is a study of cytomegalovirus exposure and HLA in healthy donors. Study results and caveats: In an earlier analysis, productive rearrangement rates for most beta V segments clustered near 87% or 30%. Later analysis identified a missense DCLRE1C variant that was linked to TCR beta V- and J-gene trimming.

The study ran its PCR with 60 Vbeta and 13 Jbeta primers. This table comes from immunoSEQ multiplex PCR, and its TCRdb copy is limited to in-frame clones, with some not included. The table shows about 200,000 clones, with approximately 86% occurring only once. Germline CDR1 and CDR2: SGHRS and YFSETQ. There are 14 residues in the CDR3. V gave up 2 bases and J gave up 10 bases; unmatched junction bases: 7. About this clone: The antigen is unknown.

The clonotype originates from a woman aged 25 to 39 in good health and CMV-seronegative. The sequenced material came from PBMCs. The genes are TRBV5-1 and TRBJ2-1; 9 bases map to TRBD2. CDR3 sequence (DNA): TGCGCCAGCAGCTTCATAGCGGGAGACGGCGAGCAGTTCTTC. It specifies CASSFIAGDGEQFF.